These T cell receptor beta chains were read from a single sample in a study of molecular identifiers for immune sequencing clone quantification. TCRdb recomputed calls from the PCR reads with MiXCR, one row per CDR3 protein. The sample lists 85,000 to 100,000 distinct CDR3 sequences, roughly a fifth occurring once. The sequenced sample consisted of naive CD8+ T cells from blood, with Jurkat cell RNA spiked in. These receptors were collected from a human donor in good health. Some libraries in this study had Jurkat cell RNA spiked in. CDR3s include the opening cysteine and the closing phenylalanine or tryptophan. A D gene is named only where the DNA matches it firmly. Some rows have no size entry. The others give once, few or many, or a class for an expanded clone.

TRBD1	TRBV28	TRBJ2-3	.	CASSTTPDRPDTQYF	TGTGCCAGCAGTACCACCCCGGACAGGCCAGATACGCAGTATTTT
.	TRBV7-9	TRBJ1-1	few	CASSGGRDQITEAFF	TGTGCCAGCAGCGGGGGCAGGGATCAAATCACTGAAGCTTTCTTT
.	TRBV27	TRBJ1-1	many	CASSLFVNTEAFF	TGTGCCAGCAGTTTATTCGTGAACACTGAAGCTTTCTTT
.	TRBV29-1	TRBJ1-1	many	CSVEIRGRDTEAFF	TGCAGCGTTGAAATCCGGGGGCGGGACACTGAAGCTTTCTTT
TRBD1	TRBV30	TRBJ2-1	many	CAWSPGTALGQFF	TGTGCCTGGAGCCCCGGGACAGCGCTTGGGCAGTTCTTC
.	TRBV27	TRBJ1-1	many	CASSRQTNTEAFF	TGTGCCAGCAGTCGACAGACTAACACTGAAGCTTTCTTT
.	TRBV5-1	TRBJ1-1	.	CASSLVGLGPEAFF	TGCGCCAGCAGCTTGGTGGGACTTGGCCCTGAAGCTTTCTTT
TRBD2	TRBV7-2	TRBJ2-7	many	CASSPGWGGRIYEQYF	TGTGCCAGCAGCCCTGGATGGGGCGGGAGGATCTACGAGCAGTACTTC
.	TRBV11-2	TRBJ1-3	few	CASSLDQYSGNTIYF	TGTGCCAGCAGCTTAGATCAATACTCTGGAAACACCATATATTTT
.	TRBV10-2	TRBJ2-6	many	CASSEGPSGANVLTF	TGCGCCAGCAGTGAGGGGCCCTCTGGGGCCAACGTCCTGACTTTC
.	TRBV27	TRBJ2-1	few	CASSPLSGAYNEQFF	TGTGCCAGCAGTCCCTTGAGCGGTGCCTACAATGAGCAGTTCTTC
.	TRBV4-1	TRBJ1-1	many	CASSQGFGVRTEAFF	TGCGCCAGCAGCCAAGGATTTGGGGTGCGCACTGAAGCTTTCTTT
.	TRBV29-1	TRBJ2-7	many	CSAVGGGAREQYF	TGCAGCGCCGTAGGGGGGGGGGCGCGCGAGCAGTACTTC
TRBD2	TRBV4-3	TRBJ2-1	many	CASSQDGLAGGLWDEQFF	TGCGCCAGCAGCCAAGATGGTCTAGCGGGGGGGTTATGGGATGAGCAGTTCTTC
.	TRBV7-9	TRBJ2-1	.	CASSLGAEQFF	TGTGCCAGCAGCTTAGGGGCAGAGCAGTTCTTC
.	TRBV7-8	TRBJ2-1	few	CASSPEGRPLGPNEQFF	TGTGCCAGCAGCCCCGAGGGGCGACCCCTGGGGCCCAATGAGCAGTTCTTC
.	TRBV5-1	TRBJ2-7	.	CASSLALGSPFFEQYF	TGCGCCAGCAGCTTGGCCCTGGGGTCGCCTTTTTTCGAGCAGTACTTC
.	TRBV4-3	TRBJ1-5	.	CASSPWAGMAQPQHF	TGCGCCAGCAGCCCCTGGGCGGGGATGGCCCAGCCCCAGCATTTT
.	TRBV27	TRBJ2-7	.	CASSPLQGNEQRF	TGTGCCAGCAGTCCACTCCAGGGGAACGAGCAGCGCTTC
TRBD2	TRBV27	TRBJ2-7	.	CASRGGTATYEQYF	TGTGCCAGCAGGGGGGGGACTGCAACCTACGAGCAGTACTTC
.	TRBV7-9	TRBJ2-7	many	CASSSQGSYEQYF	TGTGCCAGCAGCTCACAGGGATCCTACGAGCAGTACTTC
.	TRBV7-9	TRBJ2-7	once	CASRNAGVEQYF	TGTGCCAGCCGCAACGCTGGGGTCGAGCAGTACTTC
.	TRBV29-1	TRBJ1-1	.	CSVPMDGNTEAFF	TGCAGCGTCCCTATGGACGGGAACACTGAAGCTTTCTTT
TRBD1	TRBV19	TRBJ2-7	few	CASSAVAGGYEQYF	TGTGCCAGTAGTGCGGTGGCAGGGGGCTACGAGCAGTACTTC
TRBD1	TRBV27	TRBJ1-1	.	CASSLGQGALTEAFF	TGTGCCAGCAGTTTAGGACAGGGGGCGCTCACTGAAGCTTTCTTT
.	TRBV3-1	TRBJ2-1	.	CASSQRQGGYNEQFF	TGTGCCAGCAGCCAAAGACAGGGAGGCTACAATGAGCAGTTCTTC
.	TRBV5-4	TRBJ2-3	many	CASSSRVVTDTQYF	TGTGCCAGCAGCTCCCGGGTAGTAACAGATACGCAGTATTTT
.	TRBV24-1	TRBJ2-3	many	CATSGTGLSPTDTQYF	TGTGCCACCAGTGGTACAGGGCTGTCCCCCACAGATACGCAGTATTTT
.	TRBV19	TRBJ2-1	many	CASSTGLYNEQFF	TGTGCCAGTAGTACGGGGCTCTACAATGAGCAGTTCTTC